These 26 T cell receptor beta chains share one sample of origin, sequenced in a study of beta chain features in type 1 diabetes. The isolated RNA, all of it, was reverse transcribed, so expressed TCRB transcripts were what got sequenced. Clones were read by immunoSEQ multiplex PCR, and TCRdb kept only the in-frame ones, dropping some. The sample includes over 300,000 clones, roughly 8% of them seen just once. The sample was central memory CD4+ T cells from blood. The receptors derive from a woman aged 18-35 years in good health.

This clone appeared a few times. This chain uses TRBV7-6 with TRBJ1-5; TRBD1 is a possible D gene (6 bases). This CDR3 has 13 residues. From germline, CDR1 is SGHVS and CDR2 FNYEAQ. Trimming stripped 5 bases from V and 10 bases from J, with 15 bases between. The CDR3, as DNA: TGTGCCAGCAGCGAAAACAGGGCTCAACCCCAGCATTTT. This translates into CASSENRAQPQHF.

This clone turned up a few times. This chain joins TRBV7-2 and TRBJ2-2; D not certain. CDR1 SGHTA and CDR2 FQGNSA come from the germline V gene. The CDR3 has 15 amino acids. V dropped 4 bases and J dropped 3 bases, with 12 bases sitting between them. The CDR3 DNA reads TGTGCCAGCAGCTCGATCTCTCCCGACACCGGGGAGCTGTTTTTT. It is translated as CASSSISPDTGELFF.

This clone turned up a few times. The rearrangement links TRBV5-1 to TRBJ2-5, with D perhaps assigned TRBD1 or TRBD2 (5 bases each). This CDR3 has 15 amino acids. Germline values: CDR1 SGHRS, CDR2 YFSETQ. V was shortened by 3 bases and J by 5 bases, with 17 bases between the two germline ends. Written as DNA, the CDR3 is TGCGCCAGCAGCTCCGGGACGGACGTTCGGGAGACCCAGTACTTC. Amino acid sequence: CASSSGTDVRETQYF.

The chain is built from TRBV15 and TRBJ1-2; perhaps TRBD1 as D (5 bases). V lost 1 base and J 8 bases, leaving 20 bases between the germline ends. Per germline, CDR1 LNHNV and CDR2 YYDKDF (reference sequence). The CDR3 has 16 amino acids. The chain's CDR3 is CATSRGQGAGAKGYTF. The DNA for the CDR3 is TGTGCCACCAGCAGAGGCCAAGGGGCCGGGGCAAAGGGCTACACCTTC.

This clone was counted only a few times. V and J are TRBV7-2 and TRBJ2-5; no reliable D call. Germline-derived CDR1 and CDR2 are SGHTA and FQGNSA. This CDR3 is built from 13 residues. Trimming stripped 5 bases from V and 2 bases from J, with 9 bases between. CDR3 sequence: CASSQQQQETQYF. The CDR3 DNA reads as TGTGCCAGCAGCCAACAACAGCAAGAGACCCAGTACTTC.

This clone was detected only a few times. The CDR3 coding sequence is TGTGCCACCAGCAGAGAACCCTCTAGCACAGATACGCAGTATTTT. Translated: CATSREPSSTDTQYF. This rearrangement joins TRBV15 to TRBJ2-3; D is unclear. The germline CDR1 and CDR2 sequences are LNHNV and YYDKDF (reference sequence). V was trimmed by 0 bases and J by 0 bases, leaving 7 bases between them. CDR3 length: 15 amino acids.

The chain uses TRBV6-5 and TRBJ1-5; D not resolved. Germline CDR1 reads MNHEY; CDR2 reads SVGAGI. V lost 6 bases to trimming and J lost 2 bases, with 8 bases between them. The CDR3 has 13 amino acids. CDR3: CASREDGNQPQHF. CDR3 nucleotide sequence: TGTGCCAGCAGGGAGGATGGCAATCAGCCCCAGCATTTT.

This clone was picked up many times. Here the CDR3 reads CASSLVAAGETQYF. CDR3 nucleotides: TGTGCCAGCAGCTTGGTTGCGGCGGGAGAGACCCAGTACTTC. The chain recombines TRBV5-4 with TRBJ2-5, with D tentatively TRBD2 (5 bases). The V end was cut by 0 bases, the J end by 4 bases, with 10 bases between. Germline V lookup: CDR1 SGHNT, CDR2 YYREEE (reference sequence). The CDR3 is made up of 14 amino acids.

There are a few counts of this clone. The CDR3 sequence is CASSWTGLEANVLTF. The CDR3 DNA reads as TGTGCCAGCAGTTGGACGGGGCTAGAGGCCAACGTCCTGACTTTC. J is TRBJ2-6 and V is TRBV27; D tentatively reads TRBD1 or TRBD2 (5 bases each). Germline V gives CDR1 MNHEY, CDR2 SMNVEV (reference sequence). The CDR3 has 15 residues. The V end lost 4 bases, the J end lost 6 bases, and 13 bases lay between the germline ends.

This clone was seen a few times. The CDR3: CASIPGQGNYEQYF. The CDR3 DNA follows: TGTGCCAGCATACCGGGACAGGGGAACTACGAGCAGTACTTC. V and J are TRBV7-4 and TRBJ2-7; 10 nucleotides agree with TRBD1. The CDR3 has 14 residues. V dropped 7 bases and J dropped 3; count of bases not matched to a gene: 6. The germline CDR1 and CDR2 sequences are SGHVT and SQSDAQ.

The gene calls are TRBV4-2 and TRBJ1-2; D is uncertain. Trimming removed 6 bases at V and 5 bases at J, with 16 bases between. Germline-derived CDR1 and CDR2 are LGHNA and YNFKEQ. This CDR3 region has 14 residues. The CDR3 reads CASRDDQNRYGYTF. CDR3 bases: TGTGCCAGCAGGGACGATCAAAACCGATATGGCTACACCTTC.

The sample holds a few counts of this clone. CDR3 sequence: CASSLSLAGGTDTQYF. As DNA, the CDR3 is TGTGCCAGCAGTTTATCTCTAGCGGGAGGGACAGATACGCAGTATTTT. V is TRBV27 and J is TRBJ2-3; TRBD2 matches 12 bases. V lost 0 bases, J lost 3 bases, and 1 base stayed unmatched. Germline lookup yields CDR1 MNHEY and CDR2 SMNVEV (reference sequence). CDR3 length equals 16 residues.

This clone came up a few times. The J gene is TRBJ2-2, the V gene TRBV18; D uncertain. Trimming removed 3 bases at V and 8 bases at J, with 13 bases between. This CDR3 has 14 amino acids. CDR1 and CDR2 (germline): KGHSH, LQKENI. The CDR3 coding sequence is TGTGCCAGCTCACCGACGGCCTTGGTGGGGGAGCTGTTTTTT. Protein sequence: CASSPTALVGELFF.

V and J are TRBV14 and TRBJ1-1; D is unresolved. Trimming cost V 4 bases and J 1 base, with 10 bases left between them. Germline V CDR1 and CDR2: SGHDN, FVKESK. This CDR3 has 14 residues. This chain's CDR3 is CASSPGARNTEAFF. CDR3 coding DNA: TGTGCCAGCAGCCCCGGCGCCCGGAACACTGAAGCTTTCTTT. The full variable domain, rest sourced from reference TRBV14 and TRBJ1-1, is EAGVTQFPSHSVIEKGQTVTLRCDPISGHDNLYWYRRVMGKEIKFLLHFVKESKQDESGMPNNRFLAERTGGTYSTLKVQPAELEDSGVYFCASSPGARNTEAFFGQGTRLTVV.

At least ten counts were recorded for this clone. This rearrangement joins TRBV5-4 to TRBJ1-2; D is ambiguous. CDR1 is SGHNT, CDR2 YYREEE, per germline (reference sequence). The CDR3 has 15 residues. Trimming pared 0 bases from V and 0 bases from J, leaving 9 bases between. The CDR3 protein is CASSLGAPPNYGYTF. CDR3 sequence (DNA): TGTGCCAGCAGCTTGGGAGCTCCTCCTAACTATGGCTACACCTTC.

V is TRBV7-2 and J is TRBJ2-3; TRBD2 matches at 7 bases. J gave up 3 bases and V 3 bases, and 3 bases lay outside the gene matches. This CDR3 spans 14 amino acids. Germline V CDR1 and CDR2: SGHTA, FQGNSA. CDR3 sequence (DNA): TGTGCCAGCAGCTTCGGCGGGAGTACAGATACGCAGTATTTT. Its translation is CASSFGGSTDTQYF.

In its sample, this clone was seen a few times. The CDR3 sequence: CASSRTGEADTQYF. The CDR3 DNA is TGTGCCAGCAGCCGGACAGGGGAGGCAGATACGCAGTATTTT. The chain uses TRBV9 and TRBJ2-3; 9 nucleotides agree with TRBD1. Germline CDR1 is SGDLS and CDR2 is YYNGEE. The CDR3 totals 14 residues. V dropped 4 bases and J dropped 4; count of bases not matched to a gene: 4. The full variable domain, with the rest looked up from reference TRBV9 and TRBJ2-3, is DSGVTQTPKHLITATGQRVTLRCSPRSGDLSVYWYQQSLDQGLQFLIQYYNGEERAKGNILERFSAQQFPDLHSELNLSSLELGDSALYFCASSRTGEADTQYFGPGTRLTVL.

V is TRBV7-2 and J is TRBJ2-7; D is uncertain. Trimming shortened V by 5 bases and J by 5 bases, and 10 bases separated the two germline ends. This CDR3 is built from 12 residues. Looked up from germline, CDR1 is SGHTA and CDR2 is FQGNSA. CDR3 amino acids: CASSLGRNEQYF. The CDR3 DNA reads as TGTGCCAGCAGCCTCGGAAGAAACGAGCAGTACTTC.

This chain links TRBV7-2 with TRBJ1-5; TRBD1 matches 9 bases. With 1 base clipped from V and 6 bases from J, the junction kept 4 bases outside the gene matches. The CDR3 is 15 residues long. The germline V gene has CDR1 SGHTA and CDR2 FQGNSA. As DNA, the CDR3 is TGTGCCAGCAGCTTAGAGGGACAGGGTCCTCAGCCCCAGCATTTT. Its protein product is CASSLEGQGPQPQHF.

This clone was recorded many times. The rearrangement links TRBV13 to TRBJ2-1; D remains ambiguous. The CDR3 totals 16 residues. Germline V gives CDR1 PRHDT, CDR2 FYEKMQ (reference sequence). V dropped 2 bases and J dropped 8 bases, with 19 bases sitting between them. The CDR3, as DNA: TGTGCCAGCAGCTTACGTTTAGGAGCCCGCCGGGATGAGCAGTTCTTC. This codes for CASSLRLGARRDEQFF.

V and J are TRBV18 and TRBJ1-2; D is possibly TRBD1 (6 bases). CDR1 is KGHSH and CDR2 is LQKENI in the germline V gene. Trimming stripped 6 bases from V and 0 bases from J, with 11 bases between. This CDR3 spans 14 amino acids. This chain's CDR3 is CASSLGQSNYGYTF. In DNA form, the CDR3 reads TGTGCCAGCTCTCTCGGACAGTCTAACTATGGCTACACCTTC.

This clone was seen a handful of times. This chain links TRBV11-2 with TRBJ2-7; D gene uncertain. The germline V gene encodes CDR1 SGHAT and CDR2 FQNNGV. The CDR3 consists of 13 residues. Trimming cost V 2 bases and J 0 bases, with 5 bases left between them. The CDR3 here is CASSLQDSYEQYF. CDR3 DNA: TGTGCCAGCAGCTTACAGGACTCCTACGAGCAGTACTTC.

The V and J genes are TRBV5-1 and TRBJ2-3; weak D call: TRBD2 (6 bases). V lost 4 bases to trimming and J lost 4 bases, with 13 bases between them. CDR3 length: 14 residues. The V gene's germline CDR1 is SGHRS and CDR2 YFSETQ. In DNA form, the CDR3 reads TGCGCCAGCAGCCAATTGGGGGGTGCAGATACGCAGTATTTT. Residues: CASSQLGGADTQYF.

This clone appeared a few times. This chain links TRBV29-1 with TRBJ2-7, with D possibly matching TRBD1 (5 bases). This CDR3 region has 15 residues. The ends were cut back, 4 bases at V and 0 bases at J, with 16 bases in the middle. Germline CDR1 and CDR2: SQVTM and ANQGSEA. In DNA form, the CDR3 reads TGCAGCGTTGTATTCTGGGGCCCCTCCTCCTACGAGCAGTACTTC. This encodes CSVVFWGPSSYEQYF.

Only a few counts were recorded for this clone. J is TRBJ1-5 and V is TRBV7-2; D is possibly TRBD1 (6 bases). From germline, CDR1 is SGHTA and CDR2 FQGNSA. With 5 bases removed from V and 7 bases from J, the gap between germline ends came to 18 bases. This CDR3 spans 15 amino acids. The CDR3 coding sequence is TGTGCCAGCAGCGCACAGTCCGGGGGGGGCCAGCCCCAGCATTTT. Protein product: CASSAQSGGGQPQHF.

This clone was detected a few times. The chain is built from TRBV10-3 and TRBJ2-2, with D perhaps TRBD1 (5 bases). Between the trimmed V and J ends, which lost 2 bases and 0 bases, there was a span of 10 bases. Germline V gene lookup returns CDR1 ENHRY and CDR2 SYGVKD. The CDR3 contains 16 residues. In DNA, the CDR3 is TGTGCCATCAGTGAGCCCCAGGGCGCGAACACCGGGGAGCTGTTTTTT. Amino acid sequence: CAISEPQGANTGELFF.